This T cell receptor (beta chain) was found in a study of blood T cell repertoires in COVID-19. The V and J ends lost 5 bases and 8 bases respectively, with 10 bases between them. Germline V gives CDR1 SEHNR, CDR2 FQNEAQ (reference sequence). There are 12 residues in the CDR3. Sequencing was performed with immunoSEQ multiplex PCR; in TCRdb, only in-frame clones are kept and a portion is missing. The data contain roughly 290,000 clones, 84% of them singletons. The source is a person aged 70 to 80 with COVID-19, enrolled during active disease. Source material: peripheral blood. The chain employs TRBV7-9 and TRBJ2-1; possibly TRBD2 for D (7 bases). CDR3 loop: CASSGGGDEQFF. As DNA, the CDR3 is TGTGCCAGCAGCGGAGGGGGGGATGAGCAGTTCTTC.